The clone carrying this T cell receptor beta chain showed up just a few times. The antigen is unknown. This entry comes from a study of cytomegalovirus exposure and HLA in healthy donors. Use of 60 Vbeta and 13 Jbeta primers characterized the PCR. The data were produced by immunoSEQ multiplex PCR, yet TCRdb's version contains in-frame clones alone and is incomplete. The sample has roughly 160,000 clones, about 88% seen once. Study conclusions and caveats: The classifier, whose performance was assessed in both the original and validation cohorts, reportedly diagnosed cytomegalovirus status with high specificity and sensitivity.

The clonotype originates from a young man in good health and CMV-seropositive. The sequencing input was PBMCs.

Written as DNA, the CDR3 is TGCGCCAGCAGCTTGCGGGACAATATTGAAGCTTTCTTT. Encoded protein: CASSLRDNIEAFF. The V and J genes are TRBV5-1 and TRBJ1-1; perhaps TRBD1 as D (6 bases). This CDR3 is 13 amino acids long. Looked up from germline, CDR1 is SGHRS and CDR2 is YFSETQ. Trimming removed 1 base at V and 7 bases at J, with 11 bases between.